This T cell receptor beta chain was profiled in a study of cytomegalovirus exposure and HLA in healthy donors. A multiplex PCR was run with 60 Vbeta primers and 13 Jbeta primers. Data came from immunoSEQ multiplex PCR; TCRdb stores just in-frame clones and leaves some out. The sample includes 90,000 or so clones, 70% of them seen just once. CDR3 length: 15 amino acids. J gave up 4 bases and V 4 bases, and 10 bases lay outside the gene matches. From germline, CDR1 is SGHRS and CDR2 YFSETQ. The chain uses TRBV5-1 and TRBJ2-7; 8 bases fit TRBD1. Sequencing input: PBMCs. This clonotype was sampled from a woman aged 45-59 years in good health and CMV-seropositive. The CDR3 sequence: CASSLDRGGGYEQYF. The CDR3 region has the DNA TGCGCCAGCAGCCTAGACAGGGGCGGAGGGTACGAGCAGTACTTC.